Following are 15 T cell receptor beta chains from one sample sequenced in a study of cytomegalovirus exposure and HLA in healthy donors. PCR employed 60 Vbeta and 13 Jbeta primers. Sequenced by immunoSEQ multiplex PCR; TCRdb stores in-frame clones only, minus some. Counted here are about 170,000 clones, approximately 80% occurring once; the ten biggest clones make up 0.7% to 0.95%. Sequencing was performed on PBMCs. Source of these receptors: a woman under 30 in good health and CMV-seronegative.

The chain combines TRBV4-3 with TRBJ2-3; no clear D gene. The CDR3 has 15 amino acids. The V gene lost 1 base and the J gene lost 1 base, with 9 bases spanning the gap. Looked up from germline, CDR1 is LGHNA and CDR2 is YSLEER. CDR3 bases: TGCGCCAGCAGCCAAGGGCAGGCCCGCACAGATACGCAGTATTTT. Amino acid sequence: CASSQGQARTDTQYF.

This chain connects TRBV19 to TRBJ2-7, with D possibly TRBD2 on 7 matching bases. CDR3 size: 14 residues. The ends were cut back, 5 bases at V and 7 bases at J, with 18 bases in the middle. The germline gives CDR1 LNHDA, CDR2 SQIVND (reference sequence). As DNA, the CDR3 is TGTGCCAGTAGTTTGAGGGGGGGGCAGAGAGAGCAGTACTTC. As protein: CASSLRGGQREQYF.

This clone appeared a single time. The chain recombines TRBV14 with TRBJ1-1; a weak D match, TRBD1 (5 bases). Trimming took off 3 bases at V and 4 bases at J, with 9 bases between the two ends. The CDR3 runs 13 residues. Germline values: CDR1 SGHDN, CDR2 FVKESK. The CDR3, as DNA: TGTGCCAGCAGCCAGGGGGGATTCACTGAAGCTTTCTTT. It yields the protein CASSQGGFTEAFF.

The chain carries TRBV6-5 and TRBJ2-3, with D possibly TRBD2 on 6 matching bases. The CDR3 covers 15 residues. Trimming removed 2 bases from V and 5 bases from J, with 14 bases in between. Germline CDR1 MNHEY, CDR2 SVGAGI. The CDR3: CASSYVGGVIDTQYF. The CDR3 region has the DNA TGTGCCAGCAGTTACGTCGGGGGAGTGATAGATACGCAGTATTTT.

The rearrangement uses TRBV7-9 and TRBJ1-5; 8 bases match TRBD1. Germline trimming cut 5 bases from V and 4 bases from J; bases unmatched to any gene: 7. Germline CDR1 is SEHNR and CDR2 is FQNEAQ (reference sequence). This CDR3 region has 15 residues. The CDR3 spells CASSRGTGINQPQHF. The CDR3 DNA reads TGTGCCAGCAGCCGTGGGACAGGCATAAATCAGCCCCAGCATTTT.

The J gene is TRBJ2-1, the V gene TRBV12-5, with 12 bases that match TRBD2. V was clipped by 3 bases and J by 6 bases; unmatched bases: 3. The germline V gene has CDR1 LGHNT and CDR2 FRNRAP. The CDR3 is 15 amino acids. The CDR3 nucleotides read TGTGCTAGTGGTTTCCCGGGACTAGCGGGCAATGAGCAGTTCTTC. As protein: CASGFPGLAGNEQFF.

The rearrangement uses TRBV30 and TRBJ2-1; no clear D gene. With 4 bases removed from V and 4 bases from J, the gap between germline ends came to 14 bases. Germline V CDR1 and CDR2: GTSNPN, SVGIG (reference sequence). This CDR3 is 14 amino acids long. The DNA for the CDR3 is TGTGCCTGGACCCCATTTGGCCCTTACAATGAGCAGTTCTTC. It codes for CAWTPFGPYNEQFF.

The rearrangement joins TRBV27 to TRBJ2-4; the D gene is possibly TRBD1 (6 bases). The germline V and J ends were trimmed by 3 bases and 5 bases, with 14 bases remaining between them. This CDR3 is 15 amino acids long. In germline, CDR1 is MNHEY, CDR2 SMNVEV (reference sequence). The CDR3 loop reads CASSLLPRGENIQYF. CDR3 sequence (DNA): TGTGCCAGCAGTTTGCTCCCCAGGGGCGAAAACATTCAGTACTTC.

This clone showed up just once. The chain employs TRBV11-2 and TRBJ2-1, with TRBD2 matching over 14 bases. CDR1 is SGHAT and CDR2 is FQNNGV in the germline V gene. The CDR3 has 18 amino acids. After removal of 2 bases from V and 0 bases from J, the junction contained 3 bases not matched to a gene. CDR3 in DNA: TGTGCCAGCAGCTTACATGGGACTAGCGGGAGCTCCTACAATGAGCAGTTCTTC. Translated, it gives CASSLHGTSGSSYNEQFF.

The chain uses TRBV6-5 and TRBJ1-1; TRBD1 is a possible D gene (5 bases). V was pared by 2 bases and J by 5 bases, with 9 bases between. This CDR3 contains 13 residues. In germline, CDR1 is MNHEY, CDR2 SVGAGI. Written as DNA, the CDR3 is TGTGCCAGCAGTTACGGGAGGGGAACTGAAGCTTTCTTT. Translated, it gives CASSYGRGTEAFF.

V usage is TRBV5-1 and J usage is TRBJ2-1; 9 nucleotides match TRBD2. Germline values: CDR1 SGHRS, CDR2 YFSETQ. The CDR3 contains 18 residues. Trimming at V came to 4 bases and at J to 5 bases, leaving 16 bases not matched to a gene. CDR3 DNA sequence: TGCGCCAGCAGCACCCGCCCCTCCACAGCGGGAGGTCACAATGAGCAGTTCTTC. It is translated as CASSTRPSTAGGHNEQFF.

The V gene is TRBV5-6, the J gene TRBJ2-1; maybe TRBD2 (5 bases). Trimming left V 6 bases short and J 5 bases short, with 18 bases between. The CDR3 has 15 residues. Germline V gene data show CDR1 as SGHDT and CDR2 as YYEEEE. The chain's CDR3 is CASNPLTRRDNEQFF. CDR3 sequence (DNA): TGTGCCAGCAACCCCCTCACCCGGCGGGACAATGAGCAGTTCTTC.

The rearrangement uses TRBV7-3 and TRBJ2-1, with TRBD2 matching 7 bases. The CDR3 length is 12 residues. Germline loops: CDR1 SGHTA, CDR2 FQGTGA. Trimming cost V 4 bases and J 14 bases; bases outside gene matches: 8. Written as DNA, the CDR3 is TGTGCCAGCAGCTCGCAGCGGGACCGGAAGTTCTTC. Translation: CASSSQRDRKFF.

The genes are TRBV7-9 and TRBJ1-4, with 8 bases matching TRBD1. Germline lookup yields CDR1 SEHNR and CDR2 FQNEAQ (reference sequence). Trimming took 5 bases from V and 4 from J; bases not matched to a gene: 3. This CDR3 has 14 amino acids. CDR3 in amino acids: CASSVDRGNEKLFF. In DNA, the CDR3 is TGTGCCAGCAGCGTAGACAGGGGTAATGAAAAACTGTTTTTT.

The table lists this clone with a few counts. The chain uses TRBV5-5 and TRBJ2-1; D is unresolved. Germline V CDR1 and CDR2: SGHKS, YYEKEE (reference sequence). The CDR3 is 15 amino acids. V gave up 1 base and J gave up 4 bases, with 12 bases separating them. CDR3 sequence: CASSLSSYGYNEQFF. The DNA for the CDR3 is TGTGCCAGCAGCTTGTCTAGTTATGGGTACAATGAGCAGTTCTTC.